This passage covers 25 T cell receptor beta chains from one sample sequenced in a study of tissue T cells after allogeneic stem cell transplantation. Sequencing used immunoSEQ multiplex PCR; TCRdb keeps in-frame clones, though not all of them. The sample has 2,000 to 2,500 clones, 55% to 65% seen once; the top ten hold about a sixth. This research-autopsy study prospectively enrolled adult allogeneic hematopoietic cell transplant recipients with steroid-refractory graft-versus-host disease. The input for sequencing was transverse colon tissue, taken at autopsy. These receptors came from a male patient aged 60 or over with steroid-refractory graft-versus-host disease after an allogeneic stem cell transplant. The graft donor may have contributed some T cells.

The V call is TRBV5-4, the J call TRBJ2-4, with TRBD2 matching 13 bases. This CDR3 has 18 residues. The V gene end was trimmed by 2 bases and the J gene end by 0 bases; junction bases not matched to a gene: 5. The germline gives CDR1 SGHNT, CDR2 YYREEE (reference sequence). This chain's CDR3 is CASSFGTSGVGAKNIQYF. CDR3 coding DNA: TGTGCCAGCAGCTTCGGGACTAGCGGGGTAGGAGCCAAAAACATTCAGTACTTC.

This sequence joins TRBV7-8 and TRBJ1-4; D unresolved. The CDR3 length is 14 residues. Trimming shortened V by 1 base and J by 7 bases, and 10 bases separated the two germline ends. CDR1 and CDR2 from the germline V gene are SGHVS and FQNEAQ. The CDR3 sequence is CASSLEAVGEKLFF. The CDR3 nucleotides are TGTGCCAGCAGCTTAGAAGCGGTTGGTGAAAAACTGTTTTTT.

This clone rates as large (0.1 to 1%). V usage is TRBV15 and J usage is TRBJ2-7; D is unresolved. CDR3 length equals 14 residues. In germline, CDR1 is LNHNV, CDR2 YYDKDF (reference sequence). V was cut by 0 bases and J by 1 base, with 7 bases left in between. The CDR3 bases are TGTGCCACCAGCAGAGATCGATATTCCTACGAGCAGTACTTC. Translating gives CATSRDRYSYEQYF.

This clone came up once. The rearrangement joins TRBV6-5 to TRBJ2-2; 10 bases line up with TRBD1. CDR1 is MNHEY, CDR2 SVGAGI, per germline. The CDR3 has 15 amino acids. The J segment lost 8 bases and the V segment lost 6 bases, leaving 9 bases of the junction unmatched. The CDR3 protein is CASRMRQGAVGELFF. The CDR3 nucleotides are TGTGCCAGCAGGATGAGACAGGGGGCGGTGGGGGAGCTGTTTTTT.

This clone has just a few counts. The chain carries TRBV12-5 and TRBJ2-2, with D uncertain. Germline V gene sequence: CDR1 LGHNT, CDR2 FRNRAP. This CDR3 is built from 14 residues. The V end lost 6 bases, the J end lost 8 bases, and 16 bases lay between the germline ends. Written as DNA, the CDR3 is TGTGCTAGTGGCCCAATTCTACGGTTAGGGGAGCTGTTTTTT. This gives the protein CASGPILRLGELFF.

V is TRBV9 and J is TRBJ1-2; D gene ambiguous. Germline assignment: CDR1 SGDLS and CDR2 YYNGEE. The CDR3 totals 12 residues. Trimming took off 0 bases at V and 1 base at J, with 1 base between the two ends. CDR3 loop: CASSVDNYGYTF. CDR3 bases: TGTGCCAGCAGCGTAGATAACTATGGCTACACCTTC.

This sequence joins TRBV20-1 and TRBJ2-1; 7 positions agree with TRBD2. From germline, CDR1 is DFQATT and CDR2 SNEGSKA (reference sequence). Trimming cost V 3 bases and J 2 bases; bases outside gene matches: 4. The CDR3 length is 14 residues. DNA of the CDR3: TGCAGTGCTAGTCGGGGGGTACCCTACAATGAGCAGTTCTTC. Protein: CSASRGVPYNEQFF.

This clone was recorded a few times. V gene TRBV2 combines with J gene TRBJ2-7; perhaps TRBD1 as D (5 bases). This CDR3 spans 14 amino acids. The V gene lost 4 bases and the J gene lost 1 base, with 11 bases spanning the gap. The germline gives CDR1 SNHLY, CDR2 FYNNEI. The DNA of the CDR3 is TGTGCCAGCAGTGGTCCAGGGTTTTCCTACGAGCAGTACTTC. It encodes CASSGPGFSYEQYF.

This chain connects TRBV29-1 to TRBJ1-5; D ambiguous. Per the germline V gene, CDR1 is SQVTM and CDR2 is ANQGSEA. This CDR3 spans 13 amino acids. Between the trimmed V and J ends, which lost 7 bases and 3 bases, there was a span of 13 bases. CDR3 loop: CSATTAFNQPQHF. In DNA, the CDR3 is TGCAGCGCTACTACAGCGTTCAATCAGCCCCAGCATTTT.

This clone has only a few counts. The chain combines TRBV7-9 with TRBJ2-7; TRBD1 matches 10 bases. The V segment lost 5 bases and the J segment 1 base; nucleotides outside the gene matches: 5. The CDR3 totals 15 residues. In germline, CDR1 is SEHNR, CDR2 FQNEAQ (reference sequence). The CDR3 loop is CASSAPGQGSYEQYF. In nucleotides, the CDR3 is TGTGCCAGCAGCGCACCGGGACAGGGGTCCTACGAGCAGTACTTC.

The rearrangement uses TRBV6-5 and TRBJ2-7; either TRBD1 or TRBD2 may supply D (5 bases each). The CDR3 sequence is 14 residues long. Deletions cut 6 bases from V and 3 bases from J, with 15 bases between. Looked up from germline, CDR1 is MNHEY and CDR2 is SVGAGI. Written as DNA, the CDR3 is TGTGCCAGCAGAAGGGACGCCGCGTTCTACGAGCAGTACTTC. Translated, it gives CASRRDAAFYEQYF.

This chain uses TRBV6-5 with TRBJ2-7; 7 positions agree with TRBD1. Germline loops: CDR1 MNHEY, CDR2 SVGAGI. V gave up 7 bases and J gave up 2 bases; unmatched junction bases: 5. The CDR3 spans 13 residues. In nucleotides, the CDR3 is TGTGCCAGCAAGGGGGCGTCCCCCTACGAGCAGTACTTC. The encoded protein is CASKGASPYEQYF.

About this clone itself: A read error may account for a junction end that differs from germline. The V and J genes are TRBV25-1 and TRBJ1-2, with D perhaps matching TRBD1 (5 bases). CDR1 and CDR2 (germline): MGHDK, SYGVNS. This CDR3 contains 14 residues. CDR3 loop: CAGRRHPGRVGYTF. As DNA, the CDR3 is TGTGCCGGCAGGCGACATCCGGGGCGAGTAGGCTACACCTTC.

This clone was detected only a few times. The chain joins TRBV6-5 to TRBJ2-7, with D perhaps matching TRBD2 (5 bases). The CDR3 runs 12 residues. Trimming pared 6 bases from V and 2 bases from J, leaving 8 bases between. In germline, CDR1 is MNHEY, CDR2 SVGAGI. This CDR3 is CASSTGAYEQYF. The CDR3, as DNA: TGTGCCAGCAGCACCGGGGCCTACGAGCAGTACTTC.

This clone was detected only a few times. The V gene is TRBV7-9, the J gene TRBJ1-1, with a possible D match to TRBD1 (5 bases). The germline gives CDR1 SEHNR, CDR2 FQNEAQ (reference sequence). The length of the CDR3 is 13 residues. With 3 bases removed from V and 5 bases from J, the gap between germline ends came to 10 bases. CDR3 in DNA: TGTGCCAGCAGCTTCCTCTCAGGGACTGAAGCTTTCTTT. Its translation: CASSFLSGTEAFF. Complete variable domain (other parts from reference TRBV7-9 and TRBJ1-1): DTGVSQNPRHKITKRGQNVTFRCDPISEHNRLYWYRQTLGQGPEFLTYFQNEAQLEKSRLLSDRFSAERPKGSFSTLEIQRTEQGDSAMYLCASSFLSGTEAFFGQGTRLTVV.

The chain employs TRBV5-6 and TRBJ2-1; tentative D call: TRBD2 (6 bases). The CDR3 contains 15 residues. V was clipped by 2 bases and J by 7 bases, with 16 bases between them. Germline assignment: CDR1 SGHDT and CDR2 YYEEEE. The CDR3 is CASSFPRGGINEQFF. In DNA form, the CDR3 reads TGTGCCAGCAGCTTTCCAAGGGGCGGGATAAATGAGCAGTTCTTC.

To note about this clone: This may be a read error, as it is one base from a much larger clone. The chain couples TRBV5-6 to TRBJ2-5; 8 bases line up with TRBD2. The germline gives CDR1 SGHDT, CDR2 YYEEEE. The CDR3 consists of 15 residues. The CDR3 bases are TGTGCCCGCAGCGTGGGGGCCGGGGGGGGAGAGACCCAGTACTTC. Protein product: CARSVGAGGGETQYF.

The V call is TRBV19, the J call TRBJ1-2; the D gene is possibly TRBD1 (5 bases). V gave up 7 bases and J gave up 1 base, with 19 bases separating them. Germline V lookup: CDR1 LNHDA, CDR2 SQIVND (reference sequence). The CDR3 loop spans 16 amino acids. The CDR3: CASTEVGTSDNYGYTF. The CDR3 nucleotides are TGTGCCAGTACCGAAGTCGGGACCTCGGATAACTATGGCTACACCTTC.

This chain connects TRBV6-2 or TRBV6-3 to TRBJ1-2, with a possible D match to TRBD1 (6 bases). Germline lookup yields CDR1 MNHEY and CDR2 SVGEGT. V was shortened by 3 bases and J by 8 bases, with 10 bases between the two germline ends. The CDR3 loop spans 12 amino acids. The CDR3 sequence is CASSYDRSGYTF. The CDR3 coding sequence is TGTGCCAGCAGTTATGACAGGAGCGGCTACACCTTC.

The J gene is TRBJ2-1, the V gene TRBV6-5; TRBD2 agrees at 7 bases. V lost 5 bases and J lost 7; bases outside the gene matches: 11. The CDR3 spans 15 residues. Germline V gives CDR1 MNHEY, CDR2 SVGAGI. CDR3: CASSPTPLARNEQFF. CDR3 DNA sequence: TGTGCCAGCAGTCCCACCCCACTAGCGAGGAATGAGCAGTTCTTC.

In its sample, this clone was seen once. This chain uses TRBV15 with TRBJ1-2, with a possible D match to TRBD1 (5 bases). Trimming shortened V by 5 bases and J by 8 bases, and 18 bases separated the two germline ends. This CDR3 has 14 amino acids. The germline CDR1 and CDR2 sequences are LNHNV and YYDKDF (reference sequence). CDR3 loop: CATSRTRADRGYTF. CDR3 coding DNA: TGTGCCACCAGCCGGACACGGGCGGATCGGGGCTACACCTTC.

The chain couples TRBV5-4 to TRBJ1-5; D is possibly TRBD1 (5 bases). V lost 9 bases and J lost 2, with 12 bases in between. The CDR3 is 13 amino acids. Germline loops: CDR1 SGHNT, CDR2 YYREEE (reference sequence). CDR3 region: CAISRDGNQPQHF. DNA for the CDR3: TGTGCCATCTCCAGGGACGGCAATCAGCCCCAGCATTTT.

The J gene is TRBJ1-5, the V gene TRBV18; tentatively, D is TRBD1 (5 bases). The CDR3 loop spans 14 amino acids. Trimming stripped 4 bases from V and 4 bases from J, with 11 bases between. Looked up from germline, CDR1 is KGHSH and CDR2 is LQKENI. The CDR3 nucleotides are TGTGCCAGCTCACAGGGACGGGAAAATCAGCCCCAGCATTTT. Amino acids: CASSQGRENQPQHF. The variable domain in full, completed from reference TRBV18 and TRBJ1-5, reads NAGVMQNPRHLVRRRGQEARLRCSPMKGHSHVYWYRQLPEEGLKFMVYLQKENIIDESGMPKERFSAEFPKEGPSILRIQQVVRGDSAAYFCASSQGRENQPQHFGDGTRLSIL.

The CDR3 loop reads CASSPGQDYEQYF. CDR3 nucleotide sequence: TGTGCCAGCTCCCCTGGACAGGACTACGAGCAGTACTTC. V is TRBV18 and J is TRBJ2-7; 7 nucleotides align to TRBD1. CDR1 KGHSH and CDR2 LQKENI come from the germline V gene. There are 13 residues in the CDR3. The junction had 5 bases not matched to a gene; V was cut back by 6 bases and J by 3 bases.

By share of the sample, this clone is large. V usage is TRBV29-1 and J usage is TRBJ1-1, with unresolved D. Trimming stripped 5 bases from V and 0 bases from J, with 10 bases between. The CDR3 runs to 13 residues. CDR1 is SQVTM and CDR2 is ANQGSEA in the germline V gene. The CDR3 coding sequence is TGCAGCGTTATTAGCCCCATGAACACTGAAGCTTTCTTT. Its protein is CSVISPMNTEAFF.